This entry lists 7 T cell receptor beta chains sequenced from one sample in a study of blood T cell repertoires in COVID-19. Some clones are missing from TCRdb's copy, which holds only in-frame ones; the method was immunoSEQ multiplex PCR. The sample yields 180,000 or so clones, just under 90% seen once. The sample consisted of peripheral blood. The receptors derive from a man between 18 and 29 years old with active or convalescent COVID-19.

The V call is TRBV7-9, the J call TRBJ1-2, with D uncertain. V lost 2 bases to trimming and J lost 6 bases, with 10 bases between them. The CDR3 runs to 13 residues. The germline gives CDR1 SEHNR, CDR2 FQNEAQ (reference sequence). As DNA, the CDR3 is TGTGCCAGCAGCTTATCTGAGGGTCATGGCTACACCTTC. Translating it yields CASSLSEGHGYTF. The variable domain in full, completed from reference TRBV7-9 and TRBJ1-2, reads DTGVSQNPRHKITKRGQNVTFRCDPISEHNRLYWYRQTLGQGPEFLTYFQNEAQLEKSRLLSDRFSAERPKGSFSTLEIQRTEQGDSAMYLCASSLSEGHGYTFGSGTRLTVV.

CDR3 sequence (DNA): TGTGCCAGCAGCCAAGTTGTCAGGGTAGCCTACAATGAGCAGTTCTTC. Protein product: CASSQVVRVAYNEQFF. The V and J genes are TRBV3-1 (or the pseudogene TRBV3-2) and TRBJ2-1; D perhaps matches TRBD1 (5 bases). V was cut by 1 base and J by 2 bases, with 12 bases left in between. Germline V gives CDR1 LGHDT, CDR2 YNNKEL (reference sequence). This CDR3 comprises 16 residues.

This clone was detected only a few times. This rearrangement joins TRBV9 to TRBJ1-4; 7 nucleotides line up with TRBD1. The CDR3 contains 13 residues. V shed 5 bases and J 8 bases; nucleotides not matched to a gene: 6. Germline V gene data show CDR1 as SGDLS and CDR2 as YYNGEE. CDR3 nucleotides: TGTGCCAGCAGTACCGGGACAGAGGAAAAACTGTTTTTT. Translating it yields CASSTGTEEKLFF.

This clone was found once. CDR3 loop: CASGRDTPRANTSNQPQHF. Here the CDR3 DNA reads TGTGCCAGCGGAAGGGACACCCCGCGCGCGAACACAAGCAATCAGCCCCAGCATTTT. V and J are TRBV21-1 and TRBJ1-5; the table names TRBD1, a call not compared with the DNA. TRBV21-1 constitutes a pseudogene. This CDR3 spans 19 amino acids.

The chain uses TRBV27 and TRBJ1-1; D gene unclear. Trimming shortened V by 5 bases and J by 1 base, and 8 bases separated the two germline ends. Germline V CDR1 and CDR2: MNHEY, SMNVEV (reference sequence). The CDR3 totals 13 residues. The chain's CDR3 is CASSPRQNTEAFF. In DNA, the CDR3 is TGTGCCAGCAGTCCGCGACAGAACACTGAAGCTTTCTTT.

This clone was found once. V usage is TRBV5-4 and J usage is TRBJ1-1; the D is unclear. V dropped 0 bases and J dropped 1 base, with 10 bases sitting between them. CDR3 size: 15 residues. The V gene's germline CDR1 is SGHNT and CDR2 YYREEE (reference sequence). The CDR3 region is CASSLGHRKNTEAFF. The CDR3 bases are TGTGCCAGCAGCTTGGGACACCGAAAGAACACTGAAGCTTTCTTT.

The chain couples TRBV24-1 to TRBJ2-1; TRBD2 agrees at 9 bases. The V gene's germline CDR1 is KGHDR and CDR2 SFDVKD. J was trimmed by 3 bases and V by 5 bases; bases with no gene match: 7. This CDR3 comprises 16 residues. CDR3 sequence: CATSAHSGSLYNEQFF. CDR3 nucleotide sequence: TGTGCCACCAGTGCTCATAGCGGGAGTCTCTACAATGAGCAGTTCTTC.